The next 2 T cell receptor beta chains were all read from a single sample in a study of T cell responses to AZD1222 COVID-19 vaccine. Assay used: immunoSEQ multiplex PCR; TCRdb lists only in-frame clones, some missing. There are approximately 89,000 clones in the sample; just over 90% occur only once, and 11% lies in the top ten. Here the sequenced sample was peripheral blood, taken 28 days after the second AZD1222 dose. These receptors all come from an adult who received the AZD1222 COVID-19 vaccine.

CDR3 bases: TGTGCCAGCTCACCACGATCCGAGCAAGAGACCCAGTACTTC. Translation gives CASSPRSEQETQYF. This chain links TRBV18 with TRBJ2-5; D remains ambiguous. CDR1 and CDR2 from the germline V gene are KGHSH and LQKENI. V dropped 1 base and J dropped 2 bases, with 8 bases sitting between them. This CDR3 contains 14 residues.

The rearrangement uses TRBV5-5 and TRBJ1-1; tentative D call: TRBD1 (5 bases). CDR1 is SGHKS and CDR2 is YYEKEE in the germline V gene (reference sequence). V dropped 2 bases and J dropped 0 bases, with 8 bases sitting between them. This CDR3 is 14 amino acids long. Here the CDR3 reads CASSFLDMNTEAFF. The CDR3 coding sequence is TGTGCCAGCAGCTTTTTGGACATGAACACTGAAGCTTTCTTT.